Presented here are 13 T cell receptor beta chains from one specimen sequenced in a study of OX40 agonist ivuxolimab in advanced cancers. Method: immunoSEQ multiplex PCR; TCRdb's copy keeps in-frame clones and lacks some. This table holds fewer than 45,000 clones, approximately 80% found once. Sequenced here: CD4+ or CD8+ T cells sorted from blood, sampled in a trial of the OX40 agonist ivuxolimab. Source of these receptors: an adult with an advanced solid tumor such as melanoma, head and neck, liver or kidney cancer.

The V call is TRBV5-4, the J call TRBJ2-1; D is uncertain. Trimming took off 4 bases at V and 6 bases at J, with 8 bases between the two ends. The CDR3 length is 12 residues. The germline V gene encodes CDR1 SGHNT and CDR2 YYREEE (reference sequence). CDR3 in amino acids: CASSIGGNEQFF. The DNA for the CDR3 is TGTGCCAGCAGCATAGGTGGCAATGAGCAGTTCTTC.

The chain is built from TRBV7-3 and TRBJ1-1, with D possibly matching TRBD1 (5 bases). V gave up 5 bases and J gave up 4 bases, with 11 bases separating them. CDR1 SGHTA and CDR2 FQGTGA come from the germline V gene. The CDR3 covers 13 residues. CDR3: CASSLLGGTEAFF. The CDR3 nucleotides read TGTGCCAGCAGCCTCCTCGGGGGCACTGAAGCTTTCTTT.

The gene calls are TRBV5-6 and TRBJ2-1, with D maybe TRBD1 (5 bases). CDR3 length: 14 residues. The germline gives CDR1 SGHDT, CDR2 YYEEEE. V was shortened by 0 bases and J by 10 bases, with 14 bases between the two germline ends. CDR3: CASSLALKGWEQFF. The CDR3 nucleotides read TGTGCCAGCAGCTTGGCTCTTAAGGGGTGGGAGCAGTTCTTC.

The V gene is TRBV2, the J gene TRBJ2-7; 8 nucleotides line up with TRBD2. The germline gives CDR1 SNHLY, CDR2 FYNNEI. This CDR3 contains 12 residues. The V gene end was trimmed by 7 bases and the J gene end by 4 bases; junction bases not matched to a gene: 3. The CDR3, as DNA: TGTGCCAGCACCCCTAGCGGGTACGAGCAGTACTTC. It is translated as CASTPSGYEQYF.

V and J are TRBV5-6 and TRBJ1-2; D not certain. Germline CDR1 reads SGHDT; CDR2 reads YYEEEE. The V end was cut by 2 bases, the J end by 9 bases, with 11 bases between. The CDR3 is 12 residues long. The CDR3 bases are TGTGCCAGCAGCTTACGGGCGCAGAGCTACACCTTC. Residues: CASSLRAQSYTF.

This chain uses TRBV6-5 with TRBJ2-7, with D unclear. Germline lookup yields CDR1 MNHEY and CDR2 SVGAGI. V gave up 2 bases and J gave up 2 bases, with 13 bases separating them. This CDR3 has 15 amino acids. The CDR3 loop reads CASSYRALGAYEQYF. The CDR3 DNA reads TGTGCCAGCAGTTACAGGGCGCTCGGAGCCTACGAGCAGTACTTC.

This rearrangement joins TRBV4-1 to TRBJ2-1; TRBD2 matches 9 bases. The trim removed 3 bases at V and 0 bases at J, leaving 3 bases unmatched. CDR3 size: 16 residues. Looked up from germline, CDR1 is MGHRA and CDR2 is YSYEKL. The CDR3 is CASSHLSGSSYNEQFF. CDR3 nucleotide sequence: TGCGCCAGCAGCCACCTTAGCGGGAGCTCCTACAATGAGCAGTTCTTC.

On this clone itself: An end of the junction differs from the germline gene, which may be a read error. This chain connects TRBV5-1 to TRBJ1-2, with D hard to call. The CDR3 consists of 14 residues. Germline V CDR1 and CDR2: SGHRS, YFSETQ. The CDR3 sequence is CASSLGSSSYGYTF. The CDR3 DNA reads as TGTGCCAGCAGCTTGGGTAGCTCCAGCTATGGCTACACCTTC.

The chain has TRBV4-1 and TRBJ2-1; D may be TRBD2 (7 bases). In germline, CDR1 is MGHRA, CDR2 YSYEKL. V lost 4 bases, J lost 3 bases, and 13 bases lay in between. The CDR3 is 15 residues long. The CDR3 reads CASSPAAGHYNEQFF. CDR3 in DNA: TGCGCCAGCAGCCCGGCAGCGGGACACTACAATGAGCAGTTCTTC.

CDR3 coding DNA: TGTGCCAGCAGCACAGGGGGCGTCACAGATACGCAGTATTTT. Amino acids: CASSTGGVTDTQYF. V usage is TRBV11-3 and J usage is TRBJ2-3, with 9 bases fitting TRBD1. The germline V gene encodes CDR1 SGHNT and CDR2 YENEEA. V was clipped by 5 bases and J by 2 bases; unmatched bases: 2. The CDR3 is 14 residues long.

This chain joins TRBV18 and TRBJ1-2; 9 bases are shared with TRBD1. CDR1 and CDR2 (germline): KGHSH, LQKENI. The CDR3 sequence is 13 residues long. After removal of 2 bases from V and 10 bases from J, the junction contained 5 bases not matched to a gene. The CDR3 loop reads CASSPGTGNIYTF. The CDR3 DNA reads TGTGCCAGCTCACCAGGGACAGGGAATATCTACACCTTC.

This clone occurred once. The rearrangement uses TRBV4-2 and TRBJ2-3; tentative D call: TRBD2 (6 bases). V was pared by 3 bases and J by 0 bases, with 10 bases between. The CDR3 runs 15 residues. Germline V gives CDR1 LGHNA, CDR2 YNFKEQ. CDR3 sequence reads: CASSHYGTSTDTQYF. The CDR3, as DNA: TGTGCCAGCAGCCATTATGGGACTAGCACAGATACGCAGTATTTT.

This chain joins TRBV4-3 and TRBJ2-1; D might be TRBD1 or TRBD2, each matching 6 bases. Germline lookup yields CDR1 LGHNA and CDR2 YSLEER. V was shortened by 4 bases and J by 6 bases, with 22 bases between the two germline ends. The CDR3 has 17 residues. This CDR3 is CASSLHISGAKFNEQFF. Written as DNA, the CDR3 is TGCGCCAGCAGCCTACACATCTCGGGGGCAAAATTCAATGAGCAGTTCTTC.